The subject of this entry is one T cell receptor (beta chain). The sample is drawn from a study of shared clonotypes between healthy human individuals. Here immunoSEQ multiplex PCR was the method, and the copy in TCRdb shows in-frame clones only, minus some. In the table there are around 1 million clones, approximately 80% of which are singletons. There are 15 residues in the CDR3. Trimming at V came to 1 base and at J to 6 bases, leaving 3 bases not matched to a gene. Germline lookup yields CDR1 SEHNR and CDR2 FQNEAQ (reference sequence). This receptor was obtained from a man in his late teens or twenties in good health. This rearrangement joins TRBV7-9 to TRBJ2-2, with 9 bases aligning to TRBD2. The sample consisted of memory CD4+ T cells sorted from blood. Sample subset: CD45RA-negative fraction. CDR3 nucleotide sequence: TGTGCCAGCAGCTTAGAGGGACTAGCTTCCGGGGAGCTGTTTTTT. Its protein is CASSLEGLASGELFF.